This is a list of T cell receptor beta chains from one sample in a study of cytomegalovirus exposure and HLA in healthy donors. Assay used: immunoSEQ multiplex PCR; TCRdb lists only in-frame clones, some missing. This sample carries about 72,000 clones, with roughly 15% going to the ten biggest clones. Sequenced input: PBMCs. These receptors all stem from a middle-aged man in good health and CMV-seropositive. The CDR3 runs from the conserved cysteine through the conserved F or W. The order of the fields is D gene, V gene, J gene, CDR3 protein, CDR3 DNA. A D gene is named only where the DNA matches it firmly.

.,TRBV5-1,TRBJ2-3,CASSLSDLGATDTQYF,TGCGCCAGCAGCTTGTCGGACTTGGGGGCAACCGATACGCAGTATTTT
TRBD1,TRBV9,TRBJ2-1,CASSATGQGSYNEQFF,TGTGCCAGCAGCGCAACGGGACAGGGGTCCTACAATGAGCAGTTCTTC
TRBD1,TRBV30,TRBJ2-7,CAWRCRDRELPSSYEQYF,TGTGCCTGGAGATGCCGGGACAGGGAACTTCCCTCCTCCTACGAGCAGTACTTC
TRBD2,TRBV5-1,TRBJ2-3,CASSRSGLAGEDTQYF,TGCGCCAGCAGCCGATCAGGGCTAGCGGGAGAGGATACGCAGTATTTT
.,TRBV4-2,TRBJ2-7,CASSPNRGHRQPSNGYEQYF,TGTGCCAGCAGCCCCAATCGAGGACATCGACAACCGTCGAATGGATACGAGCAGTACTTC
TRBD1,TRBV7-6,TRBJ2-5,CASSSSRDSQETQYF,TGTGCCAGCAGCTCCTCCCGGGACAGCCAAGAGACCCAGTACTTC
.,TRBV5-6,TRBJ1-1,CASRGGGQYTEAFF,TGTGCCAGCAGAGGTGGGGGCCAGTACACTGAAGCTTTCTTT
.,TRBV6-6,TRBJ1-2,CASSSRQVYGYTF,TGTGCCAGCAGCTCCAGACAGGTCTATGGCTACACCTTC
TRBD2,TRBV5-6,TRBJ2-1,CASSRGGGEGEQFF,TGTGCCAGCAGCCGAGGCGGGGGGGAGGGTGAGCAGTTCTTC
TRBD1,TRBV7-9,TRBJ2-6,CASSTTGKPSGANVLTF,TGTGCCAGCAGCACGACAGGGAAACCCTCTGGGGCCAACGTCCTGACTTTC
.,TRBV18,TRBJ1-4,CASSLSVATNEKLFF,TGTGCCAGCTCACTCTCAGTTGCAACTAATGAAAAACTGTTTTTT
.,TRBV10-1,TRBJ1-1,CASSEGRGRSVNTEAFF,TGCGCCAGCAGTGAGGGGAGGGGCCGATCCGTGAACACTGAAGCTTTCTTT
.,TRBV7-9,TRBJ1-2,CASSLGLREANTF,TGTGCCAGCAGCTTAGGGCTCAGGGAGGCGAACACCTTC
TRBD2,TRBV9,TRBJ2-3,CASSSGGVTDTQYF,TGTGCCAGCAGCAGCGGGGGGGTGACAGATACGCAGTATTTT
TRBD1,TRBV18,TRBJ1-1,CASSRITGDTEAFF,TGTGCCAGCTCACGAATTACAGGGGACACTGAAGCTTTCTTT
TRBD2,TRBV5-4,TRBJ2-5,CASSLWTSGSETQYF,TGTGCCAGCAGCTTGTGGACTAGTGGCTCGGAGACCCAGTACTTC
.,TRBV28,TRBJ2-7,CASSFRFEQYF,TGTGCCAGCAGTTTTCGGTTCGAGCAGTACTTC
TRBD2,TRBV4-2,TRBJ2-2,CASSQDRVLEASGTHGELFF,TGTGCCAGCAGCCAAGATCGGGTTCTTGAGGCTAGCGGGACCCACGGGGAGCTGTTTTTT
TRBD1,TRBV5-1,TRBJ1-5,CASSSGQPEEPQHF,TGCGCCAGCAGCTCGGGACAGCCGGAAGAGCCCCAGCATTTT
TRBD1,TRBV2,TRBJ2-7,CASRPGQGGYEQYF,TGTGCCAGCAGGCCCGGACAGGGGGGTTACGAGCAGTACTTC
.,TRBV7-6,TRBJ2-5,CASSPTGGLGTQYF,TGTGCCAGCAGCCCAACGGGTGGCCTGGGGACCCAGTACTTC
TRBD1,TRBV6-1,TRBJ1-2,CASSLRTGGDYGYTF,TGTGCCAGCAGTCTTAGGACAGGGGGCGACTATGGCTACACCTTC
.,TRBV5-1,TRBJ2-3,CASSFTTRTDTQYF,TGCGCCAGCAGCTTCACGACTCGCACAGATACGCAGTATTTT
.,TRBV7-2,TRBJ1-2,CASSLEARGMDGYTF,TGTGCCAGCAGCTTAGAGGCCAGAGGTATGGATGGCTACACCTTC
TRBD1,TRBV5-1,TRBJ1-1,CASSPTGGRLMNTEAFF,TGCGCCAGCAGCCCTACAGGGGGCCGATTGATGAACACTGAAGCTTTCTTT
TRBD1,TRBV2,TRBJ2-2,CASSVYRGRSAGELFF,TGTGCCAGCAGTGTCTACAGGGGAAGGTCGGCCGGGGAGCTGTTTTTT
.,TRBV6-5,TRBJ1-1,CASSSLRMPGTEAFF,TGTGCCAGCAGTTCTCTCCGAATGCCGGGCACTGAAGCTTTCTTT
.,TRBV4-1,TRBJ1-1,CASSPQQEAFF,TGCGCCAGCAGCCCCCAACAGGAAGCTTTCTTT
TRBD1,TRBV5-8,TRBJ2-5,CASSFLMGQGAGETQYF,TGTGCCAGCAGCTTCCTAATGGGACAGGGGGCGGGAGAGACCCAGTACTTC
.,TRBV27,TRBJ1-4,CASRQGNFEKLFF,TGTGCCAGCAGACAGGGAAACTTTGAAAAACTGTTTTTT
.,TRBV5-1,TRBJ2-7,CASSLPAGEQYF,TGCGCCAGCTCTCTTCCCGCGGGAGAGCAGTACTTC
.,TRBV5-7,TRBJ1-1,CASKCPGHNTEAFF,TGTGCCAGCAAATGTCCGGGACATAACACTGAAGCTTTCTTT
TRBD1,TRBV7-9,TRBJ1-1,CASSLGAGGVNTEAFF,TGTGCCAGCAGCTTGGGAGCAGGGGGAGTGAACACTGAAGCTTTCTTT
.,TRBV19,TRBJ1-5,CASSIGGLEGNQPQHF,TGTGCCAGTAGTATAGGGGGCCTTGAAGGCAATCAGCCCCAGCATTTT
TRBD2,TRBV19,TRBJ2-3,CDYRKLEGLAVSTDTQYF,TGTGACTACAGGAAGTTGGAGGGTCTAGCGGTTAGCACAGATACGCAGTATTTT
TRBD1,TRBV27,TRBJ1-2,CASSPWTGEDYGYTF,TGTGCCAGCAGTCCTTGGACAGGGGAGGACTATGGCTACACCTTC
TRBD2,TRBV11-2,TRBJ2-7,CASSFVGTSASYEQYF,TGTGCCAGCAGCTTTGTAGGGACTAGCGCTTCCTACGAGCAGTACTTC
TRBD1,TRBV19,TRBJ1-5,CASSIGRDRYSNQPQHF,TGTGCCAGTAGTATTGGAAGGGACAGATATAGCAATCAGCCCCAGCATTTT
TRBD1,TRBV6-1,TRBJ1-1,CASSELGDRNTEAFF,TGTGCCAGCAGTGAATTGGGGGACAGGAACACTGAAGCTTTCTTT
.,TRBV6-1,TRBJ2-7,CASKARSEQYF,TGTGCCAGCAAAGCAAGATCGGAGCAGTACTTC
TRBD1,TRBV9,TRBJ1-3,CASSVQDRAGNTIYF,TGTGCCAGCAGCGTACAAGACAGGGCTGGAAACACCATATATTTT
TRBD2,TRBV7-3,TRBJ2-5,CASSLGLAGLETQYF,TGTGCCAGCAGCTTAGGACTAGCGGGCCTTGAGACCCAGTACTTC